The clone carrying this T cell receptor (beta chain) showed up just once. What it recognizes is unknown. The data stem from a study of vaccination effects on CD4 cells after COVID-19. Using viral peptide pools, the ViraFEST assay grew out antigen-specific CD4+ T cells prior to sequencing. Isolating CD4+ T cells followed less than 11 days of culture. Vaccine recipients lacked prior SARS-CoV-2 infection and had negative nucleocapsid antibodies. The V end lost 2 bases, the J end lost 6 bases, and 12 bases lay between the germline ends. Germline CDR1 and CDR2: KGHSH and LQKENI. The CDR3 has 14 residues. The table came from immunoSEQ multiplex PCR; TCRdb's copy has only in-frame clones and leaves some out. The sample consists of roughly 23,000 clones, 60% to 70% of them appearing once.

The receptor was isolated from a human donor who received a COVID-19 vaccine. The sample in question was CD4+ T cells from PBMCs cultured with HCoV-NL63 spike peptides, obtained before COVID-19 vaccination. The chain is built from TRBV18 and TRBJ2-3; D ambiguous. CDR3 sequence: CASSPGPSWDTQYF. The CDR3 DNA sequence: TGTGCCAGCTCACCAGGCCCCTCTTGGGATACGCAGTATTTT. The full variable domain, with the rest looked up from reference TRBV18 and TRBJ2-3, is NAGVMQNPRHLVRRRGQEARLRCSPMKGHSHVYWYRQLPEEGLKFMVYLQKENIIDESGMPKERFSAEFPKEGPSILRIQQVVRGDSAAYFCASSPGPSWDTQYFGPGTRLTVL.